Each of the 4 T cell receptor beta chains below was sequenced from the same sample in a study of blood T cell repertoires in COVID-19. Sequencing was performed with immunoSEQ multiplex PCR; in TCRdb, only in-frame clones are kept and a portion is missing. The sample consists of 110,000 to 150,000 clones, roughly 85% of them appearing once. The source material was PBMCs or T cells enriched from blood (not recorded which). Receptors were obtained from a middle-aged man who had recovered from COVID-19.

The chain is built from TRBV27 and TRBJ2-5; 8 bases match TRBD1. The CDR3 length is 13 residues. J gave up 4 bases and V 7 bases, and 5 bases lay outside the gene matches. The germline V gene encodes CDR1 MNHEY and CDR2 SMNVEV (reference sequence). The CDR3 spells CASKGQGSETQYF. CDR3 nucleotide sequence: TGTGCCAGCAAAGGACAGGGTTCAGAGACCCAGTACTTC.

This clone appeared a single time. The chain is built from TRBV5-8 and TRBJ1-5; 10 bases line up with TRBD1. The CDR3 runs to 16 residues. Germline V lookup: CDR1 SGHTS, CDR2 YDEGEE. Unmatched junction bases numbered 6, after V lost 0 bases and J lost 6 bases. The CDR3, as DNA: TGTGCCAGCAGCTTGGCCTTATGGGACAGGGGTCAGCCCCAGCATTTT. Amino acids: CASSLALWDRGQPQHF.

The V and J genes are TRBV28 and TRBJ2-5; the match to TRBD2 covers 8 bases. CDR1 MDHEN and CDR2 SYDVKM come from the germline V gene. J lost 5 bases, V lost 5 bases, and 10 bases had no gene match. The CDR3 runs 15 residues. The CDR3 DNA reads as TGTGCCAGCAGTCGACCTAGACTAGCGAGTGAGACCCAGTACTTC. Translation gives CASSRPRLASETQYF. Full variable domain (outside the CDR3, taken from reference TRBV28 and TRBJ2-5): DVKVTQSSRYLVKRTGEKVFLECVQDMDHENMFWYRQDPGLGLRLIYFSYDVKMKEKGDIPEGYSVSREKKERFSLILESASTNQTSMYLCASSRPRLASETQYFGPGTRLLVL.

The rearrangement links TRBV9 to TRBJ2-2, with 9 bases identical to TRBD2. V shed 3 bases and J 5 bases; nucleotides not matched to a gene: 11. Per germline, CDR1 SGDLS and CDR2 YYNGEE. CDR3 length equals 17 residues. CDR3 bases: TGTGCCAGCAGCGCCAAGTTAGCGGGGGCGCAAACCGGGGAGCTGTTTTTT. This gives the protein CASSAKLAGAQTGELFF.